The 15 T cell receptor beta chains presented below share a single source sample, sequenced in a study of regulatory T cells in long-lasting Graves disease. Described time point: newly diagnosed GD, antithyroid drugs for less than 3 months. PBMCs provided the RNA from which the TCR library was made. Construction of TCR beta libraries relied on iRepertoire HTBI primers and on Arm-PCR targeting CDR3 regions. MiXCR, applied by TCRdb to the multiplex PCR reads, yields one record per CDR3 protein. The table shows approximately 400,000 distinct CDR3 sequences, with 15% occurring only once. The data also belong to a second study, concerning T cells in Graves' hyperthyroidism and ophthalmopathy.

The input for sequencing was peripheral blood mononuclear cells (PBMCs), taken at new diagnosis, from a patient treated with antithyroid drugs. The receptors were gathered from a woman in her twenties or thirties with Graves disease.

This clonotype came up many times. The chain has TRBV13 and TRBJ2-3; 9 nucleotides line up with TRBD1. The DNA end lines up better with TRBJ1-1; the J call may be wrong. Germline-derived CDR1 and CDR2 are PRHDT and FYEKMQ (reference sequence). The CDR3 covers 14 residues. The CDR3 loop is CASSENHRGHEAFF. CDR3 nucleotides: TGTGCCAGCAGCGAGAACCACAGGGGGCACGAAGCTTTCTTT.

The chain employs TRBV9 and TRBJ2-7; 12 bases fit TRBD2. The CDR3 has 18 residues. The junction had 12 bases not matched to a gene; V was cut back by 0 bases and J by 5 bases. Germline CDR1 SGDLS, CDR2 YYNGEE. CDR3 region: CASSVAGETSGRTNEQYF. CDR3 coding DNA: TGTGCCAGCAGCGTAGCCGGAGAGACTAGCGGGAGAACCAACGAGCAGTACTTC.

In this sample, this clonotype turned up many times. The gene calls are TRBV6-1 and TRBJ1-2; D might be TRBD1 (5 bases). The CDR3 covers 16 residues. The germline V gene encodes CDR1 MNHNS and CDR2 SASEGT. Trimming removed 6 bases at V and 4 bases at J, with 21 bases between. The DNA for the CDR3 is TGTGCCAGCAGCCGGGACTGGGAAGGGTCCCTCTATGGCTACACCTTC. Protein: CASSRDWEGSLYGYTF.

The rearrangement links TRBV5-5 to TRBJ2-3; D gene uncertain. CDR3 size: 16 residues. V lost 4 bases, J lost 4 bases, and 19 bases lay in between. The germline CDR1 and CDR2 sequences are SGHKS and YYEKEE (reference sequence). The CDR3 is CASSLLSGSLADTQYF. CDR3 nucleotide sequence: TGTGCCAGCAGCCTCCTGTCGGGCTCCCTAGCAGATACGCAGTATTTT.

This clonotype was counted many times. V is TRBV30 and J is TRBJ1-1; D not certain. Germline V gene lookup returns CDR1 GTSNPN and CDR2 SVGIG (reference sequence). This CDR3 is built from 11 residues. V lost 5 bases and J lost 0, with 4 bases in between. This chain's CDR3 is CAWGMNTEAFF. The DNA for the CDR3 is TGTGCCTGGGGGATGAACACTGAAGCTTTCTTT.

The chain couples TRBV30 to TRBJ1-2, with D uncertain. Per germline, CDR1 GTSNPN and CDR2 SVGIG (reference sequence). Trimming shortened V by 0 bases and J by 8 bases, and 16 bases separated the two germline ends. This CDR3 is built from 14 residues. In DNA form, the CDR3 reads TGTGCCTGGAGTGTCTTCGGCTCTGCTAGCGGCTACACCTTC. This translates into CAWSVFGSASGYTF.

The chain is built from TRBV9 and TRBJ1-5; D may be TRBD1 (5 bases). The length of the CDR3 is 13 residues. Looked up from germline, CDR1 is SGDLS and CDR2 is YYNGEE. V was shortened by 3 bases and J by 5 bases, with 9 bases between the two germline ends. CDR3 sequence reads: CASSGGRDQPQHF. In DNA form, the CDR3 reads TGTGCCAGCAGCGGGGGCAGGGATCAGCCCCAGCATTTT. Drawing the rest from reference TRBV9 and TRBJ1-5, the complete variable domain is DSGVTQTPKHLITATGQRVTLRCSPRSGDLSVYWYQQSLDQGLQFLIQYYNGEERAKGNILERFSAQQFPDLHSELNLSSLELGDSALYFCASSGGRDQPQHFGDGTRLSIL.

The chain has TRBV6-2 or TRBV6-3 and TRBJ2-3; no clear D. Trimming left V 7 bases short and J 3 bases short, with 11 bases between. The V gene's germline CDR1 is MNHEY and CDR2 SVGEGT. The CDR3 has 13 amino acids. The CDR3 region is CASMALATDTQYF. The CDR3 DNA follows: TGTGCCAGCATGGCGTTAGCTACAGATACGCAGTATTTT.

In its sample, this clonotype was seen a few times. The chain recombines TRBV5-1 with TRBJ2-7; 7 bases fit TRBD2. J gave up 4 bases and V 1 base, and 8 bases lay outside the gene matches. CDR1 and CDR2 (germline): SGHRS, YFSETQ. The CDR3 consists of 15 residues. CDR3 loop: CASSLNQGLRYEQYF. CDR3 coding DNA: TGCGCCAGCAGCTTGAATCAGGGACTAAGGTACGAGCAGTACTTC.

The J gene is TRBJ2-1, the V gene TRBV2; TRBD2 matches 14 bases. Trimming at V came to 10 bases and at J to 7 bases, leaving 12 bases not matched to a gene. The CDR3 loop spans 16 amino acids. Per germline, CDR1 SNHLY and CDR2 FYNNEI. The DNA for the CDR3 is TGTGCCACCGAGGCGGGACTAGCGGGAGATAGGAATGAGCAGTTCTTC. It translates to CATEAGLAGDRNEQFF.

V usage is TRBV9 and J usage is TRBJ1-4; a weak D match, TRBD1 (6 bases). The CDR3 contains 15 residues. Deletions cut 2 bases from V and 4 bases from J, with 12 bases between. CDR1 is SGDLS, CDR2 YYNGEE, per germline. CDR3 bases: TGTGCCAGCAGCGTTAGAGGGGGGAGTAATGAAAAACTGTTTTTT. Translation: CASSVRGGSNEKLFF. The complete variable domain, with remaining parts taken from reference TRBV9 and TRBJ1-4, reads DSGVTQTPKHLITATGQRVTLRCSPRSGDLSVYWYQQSLDQGLQFLIQYYNGEERAKGNILERFSAQQFPDLHSELNLSSLELGDSALYFCASSVRGGSNEKLFFGSGTQLSVL.

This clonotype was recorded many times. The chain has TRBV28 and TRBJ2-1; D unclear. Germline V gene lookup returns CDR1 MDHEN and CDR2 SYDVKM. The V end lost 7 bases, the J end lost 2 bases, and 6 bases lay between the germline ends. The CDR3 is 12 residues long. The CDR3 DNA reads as TGTGCCAGCAAGGCTACCTACAATGAGCAGTTCTTC. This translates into CASKATYNEQFF.

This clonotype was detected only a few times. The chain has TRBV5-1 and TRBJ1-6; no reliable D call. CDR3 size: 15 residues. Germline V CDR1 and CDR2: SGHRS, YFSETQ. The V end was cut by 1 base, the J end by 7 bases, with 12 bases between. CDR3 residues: CASSLRWAANSPLHF. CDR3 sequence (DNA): TGCGCCAGCAGCTTGAGGTGGGCTGCAAATTCACCCCTCCACTTT.

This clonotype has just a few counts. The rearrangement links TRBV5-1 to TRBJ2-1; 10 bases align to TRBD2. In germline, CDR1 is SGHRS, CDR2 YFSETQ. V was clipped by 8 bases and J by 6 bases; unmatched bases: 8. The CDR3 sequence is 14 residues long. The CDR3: CARNIAGGFNEQFF. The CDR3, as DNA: TGCGCCAGAAATATAGCGGGAGGATTCAATGAGCAGTTCTTC.

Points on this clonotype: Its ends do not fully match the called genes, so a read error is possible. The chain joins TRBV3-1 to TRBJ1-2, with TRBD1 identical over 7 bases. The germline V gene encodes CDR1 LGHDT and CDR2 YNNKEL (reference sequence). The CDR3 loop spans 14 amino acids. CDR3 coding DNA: TGTGCCAGCAGCCTCAGTGAGTCAGGGGGTCGCTTCGCCTTC. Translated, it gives CASSLSESGGRFAF.